What follows are 30 T cell receptor beta chains derived from one specimen sequenced in a study of regulatory T cells in long-lasting Graves disease. Specified time point: persistent/refractory GD, antithyroid drugs over 5 years with positive TRAb. After RNA was extracted from PBMCs, the TCR library was made from it. Investigators prepared the TCR beta libraries by applying iRepertoire HTBI primers and Arm-PCR of CDR3 regions. TCRdb reanalysed the multiplex PCR reads using MiXCR and keeps one entry per CDR3 protein. The sample records roughly 300,000 distinct CDR3 sequences, around a fifth being singletons. The sample in question was peripheral blood mononuclear cells (PBMCs), obtained when the disease was refractory, from a patient treated with antithyroid drugs. The receptors were sampled from a female donor with Graves disease.

This chain connects TRBV7-9 to TRBJ2-7, with no clear D. CDR3 length: 13 residues. Deletions cut 5 bases from V and 6 bases from J, with 14 bases between. Germline V lookup: CDR1 SEHNR, CDR2 FQNEAQ (reference sequence). The CDR3 coding sequence is TGTGCCAGCAGCGACGACACCCAGGTCGAGCAGTACTTC. This codes for CASSDDTQVEQYF.

This clonotype was seen a few times. The chain employs TRBV20-1 and TRBJ2-7; TRBD1 aligns across 8 bases. CDR3 size: 13 residues. Germline-derived CDR1 and CDR2 are DFQATT and SNEGSKA (reference sequence). The ends lost 3 bases at V and 3 bases at J; junction bases unmatched: 4. CDR3 sequence: CSARNRGDYEQYF. The CDR3 DNA follows: TGCAGTGCTAGGAACAGGGGGGACTACGAGCAGTACTTC.

This clonotype appeared a few times. V usage is TRBV6-1 and J usage is TRBJ2-7, with a possible D match to TRBD2 (6 bases). The CDR3 loop spans 14 amino acids. Germline V gene data show CDR1 as MNHNS and CDR2 as SASEGT. Trimming pared 1 base from V and 6 bases from J, leaving 13 bases between. The CDR3 bases are TGTGCCAGCAGTGAAGGGGAGGAGTTCGGCGAGCAGTACTTC. As protein: CASSEGEEFGEQYF.

This chain uses TRBV30 with TRBJ1-3; no definite D call. The ends were cut back, 2 bases at V and 2 bases at J, with 7 bases in the middle. In germline, CDR1 is GTSNPN, CDR2 SVGIG (reference sequence). The length of the CDR3 is 13 residues. The CDR3 is CAWSNIPGNTIYF. CDR3 coding DNA: TGTGCCTGGAGTAACATCCCTGGAAACACCATATATTTT.

There are many counts of this clonotype. V gene TRBV5-1 combines with J gene TRBJ1-5; D is uncertain. Germline CDR1 and CDR2: SGHRS and YFSETQ. V lost 4 bases to trimming and J lost 0 bases, with 17 bases between them. The CDR3 spans 17 residues. The CDR3 protein is CASSQPGSSNSNQPQHF. CDR3 nucleotides: TGCGCCAGCAGCCAACCCGGGTCCTCAAATAGCAATCAGCCCCAGCATTTT. The whole variable domain, filled in from reference TRBV5-1 and TRBJ1-5, reads KAGVTQTPRYLIKTRGQQVTLSCSPISGHRSVSWYQQTPGQGLQFLFEYFSETQRNKGNFPGRFSGRQFSNSRSEMNVSTLELGDSALYLCASSQPGSSNSNQPQHFGDGTRLSIL.

The table lists this clonotype with a few counts. This chain connects TRBV15 to TRBJ2-7; D is possibly TRBD1 (6 bases). This CDR3 comprises 15 residues. The V gene's germline CDR1 is LNHNV and CDR2 YYDKDF (reference sequence). V was shortened by 2 bases and J by 2 bases, with 13 bases between the two germline ends. The CDR3 DNA sequence: TGTGCCACCAGCAGATCCCCGAAGGGGGCCTACGAGCAGTACTTC. This codes for CATSRSPKGAYEQYF. Complete variable domain (other parts from reference TRBV15 and TRBJ2-7): DAMVIQNPRYQVTQFGKPVTLSCSQTLNHNVMYWYQQKSSQAPKLLFHYYDKDFNNEADTPDNFQSRRPNTSFCFLDIRSPGLGDTAMYLCATSRSPKGAYEQYFGPGTRLTVT.

This chain joins TRBV30 and TRBJ1-2; 9 positions match TRBD1. In germline, CDR1 is GTSNPN, CDR2 SVGIG (reference sequence). This CDR3 comprises 16 residues. Trimming removed 0 bases from V and 9 bases from J; junction bases left unmatched: 14. The CDR3 loop is CAWSVRLLRDRERYTF. DNA of the CDR3: TGTGCCTGGAGTGTACGGCTACTCCGGGACAGGGAGCGCTACACCTTC.

This chain joins TRBV2 and TRBJ1-4; possibly TRBD1 for D (5 bases). The CDR3 is 13 amino acids. Deletions cut 7 bases from V and 7 bases from J, with 13 bases between. The germline V gene encodes CDR1 SNHLY and CDR2 FYNNEI. The chain's CDR3 is CASKAGSSEKLFF. CDR3 coding DNA: TGTGCCAGCAAGGCAGGGAGCTCTGAAAAACTGTTTTTT.

This clonotype turned up a few times. The V call is TRBV27, the J call TRBJ1-2; no clear D. CDR3 length: 12 residues. Per germline, CDR1 MNHEY and CDR2 SMNVEV (reference sequence). V was clipped by 10 bases and J by 8 bases, with 17 bases between them. CDR3 loop: CAKTGLSWGYTF. The CDR3 DNA is TGTGCCAAAACCGGACTCTCGTGGGGCTACACCTTC.

The chain couples TRBV11-2 to TRBJ1-5; TRBD1 agrees at 7 bases. V gave up 5 bases and J gave up 6 bases; unmatched junction bases: 10. This CDR3 has 15 amino acids. Germline V lookup: CDR1 SGHAT, CDR2 FQNNGV. The CDR3 protein is CASSPGQELGQPQHF. The DNA for the CDR3 is TGTGCCAGCAGCCCAGGACAGGAATTGGGTCAGCCCCAGCATTTT.

The V and J genes are TRBV29-1 and TRBJ2-7; 11 nucleotides align to TRBD2. CDR1 and CDR2 from the germline V gene are SQVTM and ANQGSEA. This CDR3 comprises 13 residues. Trimming at V came to 3 bases and at J to 4 bases, leaving 2 bases not matched to a gene. CDR3 nucleotides: TGCAGCGTTGAGCTAGCGGGAGGATACGAGCAGTACTTC. Translated, it gives CSVELAGGYEQYF.

This clonotype was observed a few times. The chain links TRBV19 to TRBJ1-1, with D possibly matching TRBD1 (6 bases). Deletions cut 1 base from V and 6 bases from J, with 12 bases between. The CDR3 loop spans 14 amino acids. Germline values: CDR1 LNHDA, CDR2 SQIVND (reference sequence). The CDR3 DNA is TGTGCCAGTAGTATAGCCACAGGGTCTTCTGAAGCTTTCTTT. Translating gives CASSIATGSSEAFF.

This chain uses TRBV6-2 or TRBV6-3 with TRBJ2-7, with D maybe TRBD1 (5 bases). The V end lost 4 bases, the J end lost 5 bases, and 12 bases lay between the germline ends. The CDR3 has 13 residues. Germline loops: CDR1 MNHEY, CDR2 SVGEGT. CDR3 in amino acids: CASSLQELHEQYF. As DNA, the CDR3 is TGTGCCAGCAGTTTACAGGAGCTACACGAGCAGTACTTC.

This clonotype was found a few times. The V and J genes are TRBV12-3 or TRBV12-4 and TRBJ1-6; D ambiguous. This CDR3 is 12 amino acids long. The V end was cut by 4 bases, the J end by 10 bases, with 8 bases between. The CDR3 DNA sequence: TGTGCCAGCAGTTCGTATGCGTCACCCCTCCACTTT. Translation gives CASSSYASPLHF.

There are many counts of this clonotype. The rearrangement links TRBV7-8 to TRBJ1-2; D ambiguous. The CDR3 has 17 residues. The ends were cut back, 1 base at V and 3 bases at J, with 18 bases in the middle. Germline V gene data show CDR1 as SGHVS and CDR2 as FQNEAQ. The DNA for the CDR3 is TGTGCCAGCAGCTTAGGTCCTGAATATGTCGGACACTATGGCTACACCTTC. Protein: CASSLGPEYVGHYGYTF.

This clonotype has at least ten counts. The chain uses TRBV20-1 and TRBJ1-1; D not certain. V dropped 3 bases and J dropped 7 bases, with 9 bases sitting between them. Germline CDR1 DFQATT, CDR2 SNEGSKA (reference sequence). This CDR3 is built from 11 residues. The CDR3 DNA is TGCAGTGCTAGTGACCATTATGAAGCTTTCTTT. Translating gives CSASDHYEAFF.

In the case of this clonotype: A much bigger clone sits one base away, suggesting this may be a read error. The rearrangement uses TRBV6-2 or TRBV6-3 and TRBJ2-7; 10 nucleotides align to TRBD2. The germline V gene encodes CDR1 MNHEY and CDR2 SVGEGT. The CDR3 runs 16 residues. The CDR3: CTSSDRLAGHSYEQYF. The CDR3 DNA reads TGTACCAGCAGTGACAGACTAGCGGGCCACTCCTACGAGCAGTACTTC.

This clonotype was seen many times. The chain joins TRBV18 to TRBJ2-5; D perhaps matches TRBD2 (6 bases). Germline CDR1 KGHSH, CDR2 LQKENI. V was pared by 6 bases and J by 0 bases, with 8 bases between. The CDR3 covers 13 residues. This CDR3 reads CASSGSYQETQYF. The DNA for the CDR3 is TGTGCCAGCTCCGGGAGTTACCAAGAGACCCAGTACTTC.

This clonotype was recorded many times. The CDR3 nucleotides are TGTGCCAGCAGCAGATATCAGAATCAGCCCCAGCATTTT. This gives the protein CASSRYQNQPQHF. The V and J genes are TRBV7-2 and TRBJ1-5; no reliable D call. The V and J ends lost 5 bases and 4 bases respectively, with 9 bases between them. CDR1 SGHTA and CDR2 FQGNSA come from the germline V gene. There are 13 residues in the CDR3.

This clonotype was recorded at least ten times. This chain uses TRBV11-2 with TRBJ2-5, with D unresolved. Trimming took off 5 bases at V and 2 bases at J, with 18 bases between the two ends. The CDR3 runs 16 residues. Germline loops: CDR1 SGHAT, CDR2 FQNNGV. CDR3 protein: CASSPHPKLRQETQYF. The DNA for the CDR3 is TGTGCCAGCAGCCCCCATCCTAAACTCCGGCAAGAGACCCAGTACTTC.

V is TRBV27 and J is TRBJ2-6; 8 bases fit TRBD1. The CDR3 extends over 19 amino acids. Trimming removed 7 bases from V and 0 bases from J; junction bases left unmatched: 14. Germline V gene data show CDR1 as MNHEY and CDR2 as SMNVEV (reference sequence). CDR3 coding DNA: TGTGCCAGCAAAAAGGGGGGACAGGTTGTTTCCTCTGGGGCCAACGTCCTGACTTTC. This codes for CASKKGGQVVSSGANVLTF.

This clonotype came up once. The chain links TRBV20-1 to TRBJ2-4; a weak D match, TRBD2 (6 bases). The V end lost 6 bases, the J end lost 3 bases, and 18 bases lay between the germline ends. Germline CDR1 DFQATT, CDR2 SNEGSKA (reference sequence). This CDR3 contains 15 residues. CDR3 nucleotide sequence: TGCAGTGCGAATACGCTGACGGGGGACAAAAACATTCAGTACTTC. Translation gives CSANTLTGDKNIQYF.

This clonotype was counted ten times or more. This chain joins TRBV11-2 and TRBJ1-6; tentative D call: TRBD1 (6 bases). Trimming removed 5 bases from V and 10 bases from J, with 15 bases in between. This CDR3 has 14 residues. Germline V gives CDR1 SGHAT, CDR2 FQNNGV. The CDR3 is CASSLNGGRSPLHF. The CDR3 DNA is TGTGCCAGCAGCCTAAACGGGGGGCGATCACCCCTCCACTTT.

There are many counts of this clonotype. This chain links TRBV7-9 with TRBJ1-2; the match to TRBD1 covers 7 bases. This CDR3 region has 15 residues. Germline V CDR1 and CDR2: SEHNR, FQNEAQ (reference sequence). V lost 0 bases, J lost 3 bases, and 4 bases stayed unmatched. CDR3 in amino acids: CASSLASTGDYGYTF. In nucleotides, the CDR3 is TGTGCCAGCAGCTTAGCGTCTACAGGGGACTATGGCTACACCTTC. The whole variable domain, remainder taken from reference TRBV7-9 and TRBJ1-2, is DTGVSQNPRHKITKRGQNVTFRCDPISEHNRLYWYRQTLGQGPEFLTYFQNEAQLEKSRLLSDRFSAERPKGSFSTLEIQRTEQGDSAMYLCASSLASTGDYGYTFGSGTRLTVV.

The chain links TRBV5-1 to TRBJ1-5; TRBD1 matches 7 bases. The CDR3 totals 13 residues. J was trimmed by 9 bases and V by 6 bases; bases with no gene match: 9. CDR1 is SGHRS and CDR2 is YFSETQ in the germline V gene. The CDR3 DNA follows: TGCGCCAGCACCCCGACAGGGTCACCGCCCCAGCATTTT. This translates into CASTPTGSPPQHF.

The CDR3 DNA follows: TGTGCCAGCAGCCAGTCTACAGGGGGGAATTACGAGCAGTACTTC. Translation: CASSQSTGGNYEQYF. J is TRBJ2-7 and V is TRBV3-1, with 8 bases that match TRBD1. The germline V gene has CDR1 LGHDT and CDR2 YNNKEL (reference sequence). With V trimmed by 3 bases and J by 4 bases, 8 bases remained unmatched. The CDR3 is made up of 15 amino acids.

This clonotype has a count of ten or more. This chain uses TRBV5-1 with TRBJ2-7; 7 bases map to TRBD2. The CDR3 totals 15 residues. Germline V gene lookup returns CDR1 SGHRS and CDR2 YFSETQ. The V segment lost 0 bases and the J segment 6 bases; nucleotides outside the gene matches: 9. This CDR3 reads CASSLAEGRVSEQYF. As DNA, the CDR3 is TGCGCCAGCAGCTTGGCCGAGGGGAGGGTAAGCGAGCAGTACTTC.

This clonotype appeared many times. V and J are TRBV7-9 and TRBJ1-2; 7 nucleotides match TRBD1. This CDR3 spans 13 amino acids. Losses at the gene ends were 11 bases for V and 4 bases for J; bases not matched to a gene: 10. Germline assignment: CDR1 SEHNR and CDR2 FQNEAQ (reference sequence). The CDR3 sequence: CAVDPQGVYGYTF. CDR3 nucleotides: TGTGCCGTTGACCCCCAGGGGGTCTATGGCTACACCTTC. Complete variable domain (other parts from reference TRBV7-9 and TRBJ1-2): DTGVSQNPRHKITKRGQNVTFRCDPISEHNRLYWYRQTLGQGPEFLTYFQNEAQLEKSRLLSDRFSAERPKGSFSTLEIQRTEQGDSAMYLCAVDPQGVYGYTFGSGTRLTVV.

The chain combines TRBV11-2 with TRBJ2-1; D gene ambiguous. V was shortened by 5 bases and J by 5 bases, with 22 bases between the two germline ends. This CDR3 spans 17 amino acids. CDR1 is SGHAT, CDR2 FQNNGV, per germline. The CDR3 region is CASSNLRWPIGHNEQFF. The CDR3 region has the DNA TGTGCCAGCAGCAATCTGAGGTGGCCCATCGGACACAATGAGCAGTTCTTC.

The chain recombines TRBV7-2 with TRBJ2-2; D remains unclear. Germline CDR1 is SGHTA and CDR2 is FQGNSA. Trimming left V 1 base short and J 1 base short, with 10 bases between. The CDR3 has 16 amino acids. The CDR3 coding sequence is TGTGCCAGCAGCTTAGAGAGCTTCTTGAACACCGGGGAGCTGTTTTTT. It is translated as CASSLESFLNTGELFF. Full variable domain (missing parts from reference TRBV7-2 and TRBJ2-2): GAGVSQSPSNKVTEKGKDVELRCDPISGHTALYWYRQSLGQGLEFLIYFQGNSAPDKSGLPSDRFSAERTGGSVSTLTIQRTQQEDSAVYLCASSLESFLNTGELFFGEGSRLTVL.